Listed below are T cell receptor beta chains from one sample, sequenced in a study of blood T cell repertoires in COVID-19. Produced via immunoSEQ multiplex PCR; TCRdb's table is partial and in-frame only. The sample lists more than 200,000 clones, around 87% occurring once. What was sequenced was PBMCs or T cells enriched from blood (not recorded which). The receptors here all came from a woman in her forties or fifties who had recovered from COVID-19. The CDR3 runs from the conserved cysteine through the conserved F or W. D genes are given only for firm matches. Rows may omit the clone size; those that give it use once, few, many or a size class.

cdr3_length,j_call,v_call,d_call,clone_size,cdr3_aa,cdr3_nt
16,TRBJ1-5,TRBV19,TRBD1,NA,CASSTNRQGIWKPQHF,TGTGCCAGTAGTACCAACCGACAGGGGATATGGAAGCCCCAGCATTTT
15,TRBJ2-2,TRBV6-5,TRBD2,NA,CASSRTSGIDGELFF,TGTGCCAGCAGTCGGACTAGCGGGATTGACGGGGAGCTGTTTTTT
15,TRBJ1-4,TRBV7-2,TRBD1,NA,CASSFGTGGFEKLFF,TGTGCCAGCAGCTTTGGAACAGGGGGCTTTGAAAAACTGTTTTTT
16,TRBJ2-7,TRBV18,TRBD2,NA,CASSPILAGRGGEQYF,TGTGCCAGCTCACCAATTTTAGCGGGACGGGGGGGCGAGCAGTACTTC
14,TRBJ1-2,TRBV6-4,TRBD1,NA,CASSDSYRGRGYTF,TGTGCCAGCAGTGACTCTTACAGGGGGCGAGGCTACACCTTC
17,TRBJ2-7,TRBV3-1/TRBV3-2,TRBD2,once,CASSLLPLAGGWYEQYF,TGTGCCAGCAGCCTCTTACCCCTAGCGGGAGGTTGGTACGAGCAGTACTTC
15,TRBJ1-1,TRBV5-1,NA,once,CASSLAGGLNTEAFF,TGCGCCAGCAGCTTGGCGGGGGGCCTGAACACTGAAGCTTTCTTT
15,TRBJ1-2,TRBV27,TRBD1,NA,CASSTDGQGASGYTF,TGTGCCAGCAGTACGGACGGACAGGGGGCGTCTGGCTACACCTTC
13,TRBJ2-7,TRBV18,TRBD2,NA,CASSPGGTYEQYF,TGTGCCAGCTCACCGGGAGGGACCTACGAGCAGTACTTC
13,TRBJ1-2,TRBV30,TRBD1,NA,CAWYVTGFRGYTF,TGTGCCTGGTACGTGACAGGGTTCCGCGGCTACACCTTC
16,TRBJ1-6,TRBV5-1,NA,NA,CASSLAYQGLGSPLHF,TGCGCCAGCAGCTTGGCCTATCAGGGTCTCGGTTCACCCCTCCACTTT
15,TRBJ2-1,TRBV7-2,TRBD2,NA,CASSLGAGLAWEQFF,TGTGCCAGCAGCTTAGGGGCGGGACTAGCCTGGGAGCAGTTCTTC
15,TRBJ1-1,TRBV5-1,TRBD1,NA,CASSNRQGTNTEAFF,TGCGCCAGCAGCAACCGACAGGGGACGAACACTGAAGCTTTCTTT
15,TRBJ2-3,TRBV3-1/TRBV3-2,TRBD2,NA,CASSRKREYPDTQYF,TGTGCCAGCAGCCGAAAGCGGGAGTATCCAGATACGCAGTATTTT
15,TRBJ1-4,TRBV27,TRBD1,NA,CASRLQGATNEKLFF,TGTGCCAGCAGGCTGCAGGGGGCGACTAATGAAAAACTGTTTTTT
15,TRBJ2-3,TRBV5-5,NA,NA,CASSLAPGLRNTQYF,TGTGCCAGCAGCTTGGCCCCGGGACTTCGGAATACGCAGTATTTT
16,TRBJ2-2,TRBV7-9,TRBD1,once,CASSRGQGTNTGELFF,TGTGCCAGCAGCCGCGGACAGGGGACGAACACCGGGGAGCTGTTTTTT
12,TRBJ2-3,TRBV6-5,NA,NA,CASSQYRDTQYF,TGTGCCAGCAGTCAATATAGAGATACGCAGTATTTT
15,TRBJ2-1,TRBV7-9,TRBD2,NA,CASLPQAGLMNEQFF,TGTGCCAGCCTACCCCAAGCGGGGCTTATGAATGAGCAGTTCTTC
16,TRBJ1-3,TRBV11-2,NA,NA,CASSLTRDISGNTIYF,TGTGCCAGCAGCTTAACTAGGGACATCTCTGGAAACACCATATATTTT
16,TRBJ1-1,TRBV18,TRBD1,NA,CASWTGTGGILGEAFF,TGTGCCAGCTGGACCGGGACAGGGGGTATTCTTGGTGAAGCTTTCTTT
14,TRBJ1-2,TRBV10-3,NA,NA,CAISEHEANYGYTF,TGTGCCATCAGTGAACACGAAGCTAACTATGGCTACACCTTC
12,TRBJ1-2,TRBV2,NA,NA,CASSGVPYGYTF,TGTGCCAGCAGTGGAGTGCCCTATGGCTACACCTTC
14,TRBJ2-1,TRBV5-1,TRBD1,NA,CASSFRQGVHEQFF,TGCGCCAGCAGCTTCAGACAGGGGGTCCATGAGCAGTTCTTC
19,TRBJ2-7,TRBV30,TRBD2,NA,CAWSPRSSGIVVRSYEQYF,TGTGCCTGGAGTCCTCGAAGTAGCGGGATAGTTGTTAGGTCCTACGAGCAGTACTTC
13,TRBJ2-5,TRBV12-5,NA,NA,CASGLGGEETQYF,TGTGCTAGTGGTTTAGGCGGGGAAGAGACCCAGTACTTC
16,TRBJ2-7,TRBV6-5,NA,NA,CASSYASGGHTYEQYF,TGTGCCAGCAGTTACGCCTCGGGGGGACACACCTACGAGCAGTACTTC
16,TRBJ2-5,TRBV7-9,TRBD2,once,CASSLVVQREGETQYF,TGTGCCAGCAGCTTAGTGGTCCAGCGGGAGGGTGAGACCCAGTACTTC